This T cell receptor beta chain was recorded in a study of CD8 T cells in Susac syndrome. The CDR3 is 12 amino acids. Germline lookup yields CDR1 MDHEN and CDR2 SYDVKM. Trimming stripped 6 bases from V and 4 bases from J, with 10 bases between. RNA amounts of roughly 0.5 to 1 ug underwent reverse transcription with random hexamers. TCRdb reanalysed the immunoSEQ multiplex PCR reads using MiXCR and keeps one entry per CDR3 protein. Of some 150,000 distinct CDR3 sequences detected, around 94% appear once; the ten largest clones hold less than 0.095%. The V and J genes are TRBV28 and TRBJ2-7; D remains ambiguous. Input material: CD4+ T cells from PBMCs. This clonotype was sampled from a human donor in good health. The chain's CDR3 is CASRQLHYEQYF. DNA of the CDR3: TGTGCCAGCAGACAACTTCATTACGAGCAGTACTTC.